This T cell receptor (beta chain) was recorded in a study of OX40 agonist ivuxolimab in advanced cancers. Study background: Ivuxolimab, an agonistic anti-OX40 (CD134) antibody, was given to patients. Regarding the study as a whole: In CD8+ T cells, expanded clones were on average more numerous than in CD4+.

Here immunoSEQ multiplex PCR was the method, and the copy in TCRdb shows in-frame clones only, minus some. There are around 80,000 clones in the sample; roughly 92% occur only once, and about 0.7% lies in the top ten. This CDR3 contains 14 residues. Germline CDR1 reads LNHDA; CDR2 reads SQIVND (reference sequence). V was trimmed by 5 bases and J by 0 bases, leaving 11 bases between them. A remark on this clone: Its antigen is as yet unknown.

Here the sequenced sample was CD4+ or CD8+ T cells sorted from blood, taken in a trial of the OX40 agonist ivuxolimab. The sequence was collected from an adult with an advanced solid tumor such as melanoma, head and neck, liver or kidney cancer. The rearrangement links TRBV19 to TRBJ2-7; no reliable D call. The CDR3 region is CASSSSSSSYEQYF. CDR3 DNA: TGTGCCAGTAGTTCGTCCAGCTCCTCCTACGAGCAGTACTTC.